This TCR beta chain was identified during a study of blood T cell repertoires in COVID-19. Background on the study: Material from acute and convalescent COVID-19 was sourced from the United States, Italy and Spain. The cDNA or gDNA used as material had been derived from T cells, B-cell-depleted T cells, or PBMCs.

The assay was immunoSEQ multiplex PCR, and TCRdb's table has in-frame clones only and misses some. In the table there are roughly 330,000 clones, 80% to 90% of which are singletons. The CDR3 is made up of 14 amino acids. The V gene lost 7 bases and the J gene lost 5 bases, with 17 bases spanning the gap. The germline V gene encodes CDR1 MNHNY and CDR2 SVGAGI (reference sequence). This sequence joins TRBV6-6 and TRBJ1-1; D may be TRBD1 (6 bases). The sequence was collected from a woman aged 50 to 60 with acute or convalescent COVID-19. Sequenced: peripheral blood. CDR3 in DNA: TGTGCCAGCACGTTAAGAGAACAGGGAACTGAAGCTTTCTTT. Amino acids: CASTLREQGTEAFF.